These 5 T cell receptor beta chains came from one sample sequenced in a study of response to subunit inactivated influenza vaccine. In TCRdb, the RT-PCR reads were re-called with MiXCR into one record per CDR3 protein. The sample includes about 800,000 distinct CDR3 sequences, 20% to 25% of them seen just once. Material: PBMCs from blood, obtained 4 to 6 days after vaccination. These receptors came from a man aged 50 to 60 who received an inactivated influenza vaccine.

The chain has TRBV18 and TRBJ1-1; possible D gene TRBD1, 6 bases. V was shortened by 4 bases and J by 1 base, with 13 bases between the two germline ends. Germline V lookup: CDR1 KGHSH, CDR2 LQKENI. CDR3 size: 15 residues. CDR3 nucleotide sequence: TGTGCCAGCTCACAAGCAGGGGCTAGGAACACTGAAGCTTTCTTT. It specifies CASSQAGARNTEAFF. The whole variable domain, filled in from reference TRBV18 and TRBJ1-1, reads NAGVMQNPRHLVRRRGQEARLRCSPMKGHSHVYWYRQLPEEGLKFMVYLQKENIIDESGMPKERFSAEFPKEGPSILRIQQVVRGDSAAYFCASSQAGARNTEAFFGQGTRLTVV.

This clonotype was seen ten or more times. The chain has TRBV12-3 or TRBV12-4 and TRBJ2-7; D gene uncertain. The CDR3 is made up of 12 amino acids. The germline V and J ends were trimmed by 2 bases and 3 bases, with 5 bases remaining between them. The CDR3 DNA is TGTGCCAGCAGTTTATTAGACTACGAGCAGTACTTC. Amino acids: CASSLLDYEQYF.

There are a few counts of this clonotype. The chain joins TRBV5-1 to TRBJ2-7, with 7 nucleotides matching TRBD1. CDR1 and CDR2 from the germline V gene are SGHRS and YFSETQ. Losses at the gene ends were 1 base for V and 2 bases for J; bases not matched to a gene: 6. The CDR3 consists of 15 residues. CDR3: CASSLTRDRPYEQYF. CDR3 nucleotides: TGCGCCAGCAGCTTGACCCGGGACAGACCCTACGAGCAGTACTTC. Full variable domain (outside the CDR3, taken from reference TRBV5-1 and TRBJ2-7): KAGVTQTPRYLIKTRGQQVTLSCSPISGHRSVSWYQQTPGQGLQFLFEYFSETQRNKGNFPGRFSGRQFSNSRSEMNVSTLELGDSALYLCASSLTRDRPYEQYFGPGTRLTVT.

The chain carries TRBV20-1 and TRBJ2-7; TRBD2 matches 7 bases. Per germline, CDR1 DFQATT and CDR2 SNEGSKA (reference sequence). The J segment lost 4 bases and the V segment lost 3 bases, leaving 6 bases of the junction unmatched. This CDR3 contains 13 residues. CDR3 DNA: TGCAGTGCTAGTGTGGGGCGGGGGTACGAGCAGTACTTC. Its translation: CSASVGRGYEQYF.

The chain recombines TRBV29-1 with TRBJ2-1; the D gene is possibly TRBD2 (6 bases). The CDR3 spans 10 residues. CDR1 and CDR2 (germline): SQVTM, ANQGSEA. The DNA for the CDR3 is TGCACCGCCGGGGGAAATGAGCAGTTCTTC. It yields the protein CTAGGNEQFF.